The next 26 T cell receptor beta chains were all read from a single sample in a study of T cell repertoires in cytomegalovirus infection. One entry per CDR3 protein results from TCRdb running MiXCR on the reads. The sample holds a few hundred thousand distinct CDR3 sequences, more than 25% seen once. Sequences were obtained from PBMCs. The receptors here all came from a human donor in good health (CMV status not recorded). Some clones in this sample may be carry-over from other donors' samples.

There are a few counts of this clonotype. J is TRBJ1-5 and V is TRBV19, with TRBD1 matching over 7 bases. CDR3 length: 13 residues. CDR1 and CDR2 (germline): LNHDA, SQIVND (reference sequence). V lost 10 bases, J lost 3 bases, and 6 bases stayed unmatched. CDR3 protein: CATKQGINQPQHF. The CDR3 nucleotides read TGTGCCACGAAACAGGGGATCAATCAGCCCCAGCATTTT.

The chain employs TRBV7-9 and TRBJ2-5, with 8 bases matching TRBD1. The CDR3 is 14 residues long. J lost 5 bases, V lost 3 bases, and 5 bases had no gene match. Germline loops: CDR1 SEHNR, CDR2 FQNEAQ (reference sequence). This CDR3 is CASSFGQGSETQYF. In DNA form, the CDR3 reads TGTGCCAGCAGCTTCGGACAGGGATCGGAGACCCAGTACTTC.

V gene TRBV29-1 combines with J gene TRBJ1-4; D gene ambiguous. The germline V and J ends were trimmed by 4 bases and 4 bases, with 4 bases remaining between them. The germline V gene has CDR1 SQVTM and CDR2 ANQGSEA. The CDR3 is 11 residues long. The CDR3 sequence is CSVVDNEKLFF. CDR3 DNA sequence: TGCAGCGTTGTTGATAATGAAAAACTGTTTTTT.

This chain connects TRBV14 to TRBJ2-3; 7 bases align to TRBD2. V trimming: 0 bases; J trimming: 7 bases; junction bases outside the gene matches: 4. Germline CDR1 reads SGHDN; CDR2 reads FVKESK. The CDR3 contains 14 residues. DNA for the CDR3: TGTGCCAGCAGCCAAGAGACCGGGGGGTATACGCAGTATTTT. It is translated as CASSQETGGYTQYF.

This clonotype was recorded many times. The chain uses TRBV7-9 and TRBJ2-7; no clear D gene. Germline lookup yields CDR1 SEHNR and CDR2 FQNEAQ (reference sequence). Trimming cost V 1 base and J 2 bases, with 12 bases left between them. This CDR3 region has 15 residues. The CDR3 DNA reads as TGTGCCAGCAGCTTAGTGGAAAGGGCAGCCTACGAGCAGTACTTC. Protein sequence: CASSLVERAAYEQYF.

This chain joins TRBV4-3 and TRBJ2-1, with 8 positions matching TRBD2. From germline, CDR1 is LGHNA and CDR2 YSLEER. The CDR3 runs to 15 residues. The J segment lost 9 bases and the V segment lost 0 bases, leaving 7 bases of the junction unmatched. The CDR3 sequence: CASSQDRLANAEQFF. CDR3 in DNA: TGCGCCAGCAGCCAAGATCGACTAGCGAACGCTGAGCAGTTCTTC.

The genes are TRBV12-3 or TRBV12-4 and TRBJ2-3, with TRBD2 matching 9 bases. The CDR3 contains 14 residues. V shed 2 bases and J 4 bases; nucleotides not matched to a gene: 1. The chain's CDR3 is CASSLRLAADTQYF. CDR3 nucleotides: TGTGCCAGCAGTTTAAGACTAGCGGCAGATACGCAGTATTTT.

This clonotype turned up a few times. The chain employs TRBV6-5 and TRBJ1-1; D ambiguous. Trimming shortened V by 0 bases and J by 5 bases, and 13 bases separated the two germline ends. The CDR3 is made up of 15 amino acids. Germline CDR1 is MNHEY and CDR2 is SVGAGI. The CDR3 is CASSYSARVQTEAFF. The DNA for the CDR3 is TGTGCCAGCAGTTACTCTGCCCGGGTCCAAACTGAAGCTTTCTTT.

The sample holds many counts of this clonotype. V usage is TRBV7-8 and J usage is TRBJ2-1, with D possibly matching TRBD1 (5 bases). The CDR3 is 15 residues long. Germline V lookup: CDR1 SGHVS, CDR2 FQNEAQ. V was clipped by 1 base and J by 5 bases, with 12 bases between them. CDR3 region: CASSLEGAAHNEQFF. CDR3 in DNA: TGTGCCAGCAGCTTAGAAGGGGCGGCCCACAATGAGCAGTTCTTC.

CDR3 protein: CSARGFTGELFF. CDR3 DNA: TGCAGTGCTAGGGGCTTTACTGGGGAGCTGTTTTTT. The chain links TRBV20-1 to TRBJ2-2; D unresolved. Trimming shortened V by 3 bases and J by 8 bases, and 10 bases separated the two germline ends. The CDR3 covers 12 residues. Per the germline V gene, CDR1 is DFQATT and CDR2 is SNEGSKA (reference sequence).

The chain joins TRBV24-1 to TRBJ2-2; D not resolved. The CDR3 is 12 amino acids. CDR1 and CDR2 (germline): KGHDR, SFDVKD. V gave up 6 bases and J gave up 5 bases, with 6 bases separating them. The CDR3 sequence: CATSPQTGELFF. In DNA form, the CDR3 reads TGTGCCACCAGTCCGCAGACCGGGGAGCTGTTTTTT.

The V gene is TRBV4-2, the J gene TRBJ2-3, with 8 bases aligning to TRBD2. Germline-derived CDR1 and CDR2 are LGHNA and YNFKEQ. The CDR3 length is 18 residues. The junction had 13 bases not matched to a gene; V was cut back by 1 base and J by 4 bases. DNA of the CDR3: TGTGCCAGCAGCCAAGTGCCGTCGACGGGAGGGCCGGCAGATACGCAGTATTTT. Protein: CASSQVPSTGGPADTQYF.

The V call is TRBV6-2 or TRBV6-3, the J call TRBJ1-5; no reliable D call. The CDR3 loop spans 13 amino acids. The V gene lost 0 bases and the J gene lost 6 bases, with 6 bases spanning the gap. Per the germline V gene, CDR1 is MNHEY and CDR2 is SVGEGT. CDR3 protein: CASSYSGIQPQHF. DNA of the CDR3: TGTGCCAGCAGTTACTCGGGGATTCAGCCCCAGCATTTT.

This chain joins TRBV7-9 and TRBJ2-2; no clear D. CDR3 length: 14 amino acids. Trimming stripped 5 bases from V and 4 bases from J, with 11 bases between. The germline gives CDR1 SEHNR, CDR2 FQNEAQ (reference sequence). For the CDR3, the DNA is TGTGCCAGCAGCCCGAGGTGGGGCACCGGGGAGCTGTTTTTT. It translates to CASSPRWGTGELFF.

Worth noting for this clonotype: It may be a read error: a sequence one base away is much more abundant. The chain couples TRBV6-1 to TRBJ2-2, with no clear D. This CDR3 region has 14 residues. The V gene lost 4 bases and the J gene lost 1 base, with 7 bases spanning the gap. Per germline, CDR1 MNHNS and CDR2 SASEGT. The CDR3 spells CASSVSMNTGELFF. In DNA, the CDR3 is TGTGCCAGCAGTGTCAGTATGAACACCGGGGAGCTGTTTTTT.

The V call is TRBV7-1, the J call TRBJ2-2; no reliable D call. TRBV7-1 is flagged as an ORF with uncertain function. The V and J ends lost 7 bases and 4 bases respectively, with 13 bases between them. The CDR3 loop spans 14 amino acids. Here the CDR3 DNA reads TGTGCCAGCATGTCTGCCTCGATCACCGGGGAGCTGTTTTTT. Translated, it gives CASMSASITGELFF.

The sample holds many counts of this clonotype. The chain is built from TRBV28 and TRBJ1-5; D ambiguous. The germline CDR1 and CDR2 sequences are MDHEN and SYDVKM. This CDR3 contains 17 residues. The V end was cut by 3 bases, the J end by 4 bases, with 19 bases between. Written as DNA, the CDR3 is TGTGCCAGCAGTTTCAGATTTTGGACGGCGTCGAATCAGCCCCAGCATTTT. Amino acid sequence: CASSFRFWTASNQPQHF.

The chain employs TRBV10-3 and TRBJ1-1; no clear D gene. V gave up 7 bases and J gave up 2 bases, with 14 bases separating them. This CDR3 comprises 14 residues. Germline V lookup: CDR1 ENHRY, CDR2 SYGVKD. The CDR3 DNA reads TGTGCCATCACCGCGGCAGAGTATAACACTGAAGCTTTCTTT. Protein sequence: CAITAAEYNTEAFF.

This clonotype was seen only a few times. The gene calls are TRBV29-1 and TRBJ2-2, with 12 bases that match TRBD2. Unmatched junction bases numbered 6, after V lost 7 bases and J lost 6 bases. Germline-derived CDR1 and CDR2 are SQVTM and ANQGSEA. CDR3 length: 14 amino acids. The chain's CDR3 is CSGRLAGVSGELFF. CDR3 DNA sequence: TGCAGCGGCCGACTAGCGGGAGTGTCCGGGGAGCTGTTTTTT.

This clonotype was seen more than once but under ten times. This chain links TRBV5-6 with TRBJ1-1; no clear D gene. The CDR3 is 12 amino acids. Trimming pared 4 bases from V and 8 bases from J, leaving 12 bases between. The V gene's germline CDR1 is SGHDT and CDR2 YYEEEE. The CDR3: CASSGGKIEAFF. CDR3 in DNA: TGTGCCAGCAGCGGTGGGAAGATAGAAGCTTTCTTT.

This clonotype was detected only a few times. The V call is TRBV28, the J call TRBJ1-2; D ambiguous. Germline V gene data show CDR1 as MDHEN and CDR2 as SYDVKM. The CDR3 length is 14 residues. The germline V and J ends were trimmed by 5 bases and 1 base, with 11 bases remaining between them. CDR3 bases: TGTGCCAGCAGTATTCCCCAGTATAACTATGGCTACACCTTC. Protein product: CASSIPQYNYGYTF.

The table lists this clonotype with a few counts. The V call is TRBV14, the J call TRBJ1-1; no firm D call. CDR1 SGHDN and CDR2 FVKESK come from the germline V gene. Between the trimmed V and J ends, which lost 1 base and 0 bases, there was a span of 6 bases. The CDR3 is 14 residues long. CDR3 sequence reads: CASSQVGMNTEAFF. CDR3 sequence (DNA): TGTGCCAGCAGCCAAGTCGGGATGAACACTGAAGCTTTCTTT.

The chain has TRBV28 and TRBJ2-5; 7 positions match TRBD2. The germline CDR1 and CDR2 sequences are MDHEN and SYDVKM. The CDR3 is 13 residues long. The J segment lost 4 bases and the V segment lost 4 bases, leaving 3 bases of the junction unmatched. CDR3 residues: CASSSGLRETQYF. In DNA, the CDR3 is TGTGCCAGCAGTTCGGGACTACGAGAGACCCAGTACTTC.

This clonotype was picked up many times. The chain joins TRBV7-2 to TRBJ2-4; D ambiguous. V lost 1 base, J lost 2 bases, and 12 bases lay in between. Germline V lookup: CDR1 SGHTA, CDR2 FQGNSA. CDR3 length equals 16 residues. Here the CDR3 reads CASSLGTEGTKNIQYF. The CDR3 DNA sequence: TGTGCCAGCAGCTTAGGGACGGAAGGGACCAAAAACATTCAGTACTTC.

Only a few counts were recorded for this clonotype. CDR3 in amino acids: CASSPGQGGFPEAFF. CDR3 nucleotides: TGCGCCAGCTCCCCGGGGCAGGGCGGGTTCCCTGAAGCTTTCTTT. J is TRBJ1-1 and V is TRBV5-1; the D gene is possibly TRBD1 (5 bases). Deletions cut 7 bases from V and 6 bases from J, with 22 bases between. CDR3 length equals 15 residues. Looked up from germline, CDR1 is SGHRS and CDR2 is YFSETQ.

The chain links TRBV6-2 or TRBV6-3 to TRBJ2-2; D is perhaps TRBD2 (5 bases). The V end lost 6 bases, the J end lost 0 bases, and 11 bases lay between the germline ends. CDR3 size: 15 residues. Germline loops: CDR1 MNHEY, CDR2 SVGEGT. CDR3: CASRSGLTNTGELFF. In DNA, the CDR3 is TGTGCCAGCAGAAGCGGACTGACGAACACCGGGGAGCTGTTTTTT.